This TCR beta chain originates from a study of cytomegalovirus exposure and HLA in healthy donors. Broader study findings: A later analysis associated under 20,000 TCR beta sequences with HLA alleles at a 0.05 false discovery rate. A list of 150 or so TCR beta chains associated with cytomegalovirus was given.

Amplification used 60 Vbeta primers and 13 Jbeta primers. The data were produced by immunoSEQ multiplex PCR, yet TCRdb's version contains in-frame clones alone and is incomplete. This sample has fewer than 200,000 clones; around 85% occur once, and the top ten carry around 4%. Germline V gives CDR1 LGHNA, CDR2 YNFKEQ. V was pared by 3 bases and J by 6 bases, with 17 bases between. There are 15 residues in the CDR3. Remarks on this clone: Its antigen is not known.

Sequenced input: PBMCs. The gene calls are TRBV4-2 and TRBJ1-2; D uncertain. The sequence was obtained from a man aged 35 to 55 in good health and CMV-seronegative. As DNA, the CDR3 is TGTGCCAGCAGCCACTCCCTCAGTCAGTCTCATGGCTACACCTTC. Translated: CASSHSLSQSHGYTF.